A selection of T cell receptor beta chains follows, all from one sample in a study of T-cell memory formation after mild COVID-19. TCRdb reprocessed the 5' RACE reads via MiXCR and lists one record per CDR3 protein. Among 450,000 or so distinct CDR3 sequences, about 20% were seen once, and the ten largest hold about 8.8%. Sample: PBMCs or a T cell subset sorted from them (not recorded which). Receptors originate from an adult woman who had mild COVID-19 (a few samples of this study predate the infection). Cell type and time point are not known. The conserved cysteine and the conserved F or W are not part of the CDR3 here. Each record gives: J gene, V gene, CDR3 protein.

>TRBJ2-5|TRBV4-2
ASSLGTGGHQETQY
>TRBJ1-5|TRBV6-5
ASSNRVHSNQPQH
>TRBJ2-1|TRBV18
ASSPPVQRDNEQF
>TRBJ2-3|TRBV30
AWRGLAGVVDTQY
>TRBJ2-3|TRBV18
ASSPGLAEADTQY
>TRBJ1-3|TRBV20-1
SASPTGSGGNTIY
>TRBJ2-2|TRBV5-5
ASSAQGAGGELF
>TRBJ2-2|TRBV10-2
ASSDYGWELF
>TRBJ2-7|TRBV9
ASSVGTGTYEQY
>TRBJ2-1|TRBV7-8
ASSLELLVSYNEQF
>TRBJ2-5|TRBV7-9
ASSFPSLQGTQY
>TRBJ2-7|TRBV27
ASRKIGGRGSYEQY
>TRBJ2-3|TRBV7-2
ASSRWTSGGWGGTDTQY
>TRBJ2-1|TRBV29-1
SVVQFSYNEQF
>TRBJ2-1|TRBV11-2
ASSPPSDSPSYNEQF
>TRBJ2-1|TRBV9
ASSVGDRSGSSYNEQF
>TRBJ1-5|TRBV10-3
AISDIGQGAGQPQH
>TRBJ1-2|TRBV9
ASSPSGQGAGYT
>TRBJ1-1|TRBV2
ASSVARMNTEAF
>TRBJ2-1|TRBV7-9
ASSPQGDFYNEQF
>TRBJ1-1|TRBV6-5
ASSSGQGATTEAF
>TRBJ2-1|TRBV18
ASSPLFGSSYNEQF
>TRBJ1-4|TRBV4-3
ASSQAWDRSDEKLF
>TRBJ2-5|TRBV9
ASSIGQGEETQY
>TRBJ2-7|TRBV29-1
SGADTYEQY
>TRBJ1-2|TRBV7-3
ASSLGDRISGYT